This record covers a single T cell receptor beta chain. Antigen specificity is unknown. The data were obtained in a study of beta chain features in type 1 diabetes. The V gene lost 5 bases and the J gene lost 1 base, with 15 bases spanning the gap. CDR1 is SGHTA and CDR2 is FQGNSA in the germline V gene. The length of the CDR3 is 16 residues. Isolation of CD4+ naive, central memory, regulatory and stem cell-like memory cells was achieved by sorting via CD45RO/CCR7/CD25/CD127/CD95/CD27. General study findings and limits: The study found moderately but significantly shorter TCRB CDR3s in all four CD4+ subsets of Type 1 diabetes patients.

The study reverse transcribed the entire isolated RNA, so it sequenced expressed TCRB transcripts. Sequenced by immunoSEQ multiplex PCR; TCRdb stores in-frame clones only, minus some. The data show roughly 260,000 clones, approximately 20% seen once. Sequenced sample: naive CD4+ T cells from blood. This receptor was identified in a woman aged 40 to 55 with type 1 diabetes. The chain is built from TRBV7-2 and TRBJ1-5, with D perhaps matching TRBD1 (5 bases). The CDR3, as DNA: TGTGCCAGCAGCCCATGGGGGGGGAAAAGCAATCAGCCCCAGCATTTT. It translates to CASSPWGGKSNQPQHF.